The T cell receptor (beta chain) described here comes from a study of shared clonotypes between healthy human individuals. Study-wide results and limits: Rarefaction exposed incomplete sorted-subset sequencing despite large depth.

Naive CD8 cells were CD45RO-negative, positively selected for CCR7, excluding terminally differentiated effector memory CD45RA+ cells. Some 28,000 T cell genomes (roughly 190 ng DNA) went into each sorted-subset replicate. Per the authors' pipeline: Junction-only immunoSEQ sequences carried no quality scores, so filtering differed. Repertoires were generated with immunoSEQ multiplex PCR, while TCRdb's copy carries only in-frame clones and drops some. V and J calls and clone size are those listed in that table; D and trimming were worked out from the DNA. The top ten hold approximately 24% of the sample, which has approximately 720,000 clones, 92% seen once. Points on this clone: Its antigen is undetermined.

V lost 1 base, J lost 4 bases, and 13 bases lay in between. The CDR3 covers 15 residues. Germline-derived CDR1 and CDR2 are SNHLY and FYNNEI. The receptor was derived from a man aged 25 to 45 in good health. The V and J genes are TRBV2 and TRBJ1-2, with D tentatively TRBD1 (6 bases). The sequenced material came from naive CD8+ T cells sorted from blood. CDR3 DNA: TGTGCCAGCAGTGAAGGGGGAGGGGGTATCTATGGCTACACCTTC. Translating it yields CASSEGGGGIYGYTF.